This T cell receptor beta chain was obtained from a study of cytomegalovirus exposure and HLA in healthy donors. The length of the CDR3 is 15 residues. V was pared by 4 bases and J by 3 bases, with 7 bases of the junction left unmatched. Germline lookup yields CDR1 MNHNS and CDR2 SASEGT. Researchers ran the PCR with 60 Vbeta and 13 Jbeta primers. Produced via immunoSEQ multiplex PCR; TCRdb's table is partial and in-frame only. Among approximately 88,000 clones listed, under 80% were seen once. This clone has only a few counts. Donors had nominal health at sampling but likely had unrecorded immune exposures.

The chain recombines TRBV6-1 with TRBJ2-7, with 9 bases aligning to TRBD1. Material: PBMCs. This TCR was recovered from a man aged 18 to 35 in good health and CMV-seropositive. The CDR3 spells CASSGTGVLFYEQYF. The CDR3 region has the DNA TGTGCCAGCAGTGGGACAGGGGTTTTATTCTACGAGCAGTACTTC.